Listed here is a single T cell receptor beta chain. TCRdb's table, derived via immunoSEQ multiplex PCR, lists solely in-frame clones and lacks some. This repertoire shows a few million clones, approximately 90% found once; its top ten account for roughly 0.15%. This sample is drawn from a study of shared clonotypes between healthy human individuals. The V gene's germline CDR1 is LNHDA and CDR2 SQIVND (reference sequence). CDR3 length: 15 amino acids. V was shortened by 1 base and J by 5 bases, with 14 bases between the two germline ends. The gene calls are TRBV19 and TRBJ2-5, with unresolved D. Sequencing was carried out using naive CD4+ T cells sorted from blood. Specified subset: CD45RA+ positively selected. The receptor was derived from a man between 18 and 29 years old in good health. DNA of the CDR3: TGTGCCAGTAGTATAGGAGGCGGAATACGGGAGACCCAGTACTTC. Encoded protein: CASSIGGGIRETQYF.